There are many counts of the clone carrying this TCR beta chain. This sample is drawn from a study of CD8 T cells in ankylosing spondylitis. After removal of 7 bases from V and 6 bases from J, the junction contained 7 bases not matched to a gene. CDR3 size: 14 residues. The germline V gene has CDR1 MNHEY and CDR2 SVGEGT. TCRdb processed the 5' RACE reads anew with MiXCR; each CDR3 protein has one entry. The sample carries about 190,000 distinct CDR3 sequences, 10% to 15% recorded once. Input material: blood, either unsorted or a sorted T cell fraction (not recorded which). The rearrangement links TRBV6-2 or TRBV6-3 to TRBJ2-4, with TRBD2 matching 9 bases. The receptor comes from a female donor with ankylosing spondylitis or in good health (not recorded which). The chain's CDR3 is CASNAGGPVNIQYF. The CDR3 coding sequence is TGTGCCAGCAACGCGGGAGGGCCGGTAAACATTCAGTACTTC.